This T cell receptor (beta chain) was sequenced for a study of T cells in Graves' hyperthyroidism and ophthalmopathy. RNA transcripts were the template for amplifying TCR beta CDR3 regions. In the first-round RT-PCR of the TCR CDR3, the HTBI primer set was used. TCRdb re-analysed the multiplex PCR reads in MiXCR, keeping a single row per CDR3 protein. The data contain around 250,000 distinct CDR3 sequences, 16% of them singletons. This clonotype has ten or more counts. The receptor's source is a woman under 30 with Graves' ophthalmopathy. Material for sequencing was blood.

CDR3 DNA: TGTGCCAGCAGTGGGGGCGGCGGGACAGATACGCAGTATTTT. Translated: CASSGGGGTDTQYF. The chain recombines TRBV25-1 with TRBJ2-3; possibly TRBD1 or TRBD2 for D (5 bases each). The CDR3 sequence is 14 residues long. Germline assignment: CDR1 MGHDK and CDR2 SYGVNS. Between the trimmed V and J ends, which lost 4 bases and 3 bases, there was a span of 11 bases.